This T cell receptor (beta chain) was identified in a study of T-cell memory formation after mild COVID-19. Across the study: TCR clusters were largely donor specific. Regarding the study as a whole: Clones that contracted clustered mainly in CM and EM if CD4+ and in EMRA if CD8+.

Sample barcodes and UMIs were carried by the TCR alpha and TCR beta cDNA libraries that 5'RACE generated with constant-segment primers. Via MiXCR, TCRdb re-called the 5' RACE reads, giving one row per CDR3 protein. The table shows under 60,000 distinct CDR3 sequences, with around 10% occurring only once. This CDR3 contains 15 residues. V dropped 3 bases and J dropped 4; count of bases not matched to a gene: 7. CDR1 is SGHRS and CDR2 is YFSETQ in the germline V gene. This clonotype was detected only a few times. Its target is not known. Sequenced material: PBMCs or a T cell subset sorted from them (not recorded which). V and J are TRBV5-1 and TRBJ2-5; TRBD1 agrees at 9 bases. The clonotype originates from an adult woman who had mild COVID-19 (a few samples of this study predate the infection). Cell type and time point are not known. CDR3 residues: CASSWATGGGETQYF. The DNA of the CDR3 is TGCGCCAGCAGCTGGGCAACAGGGGGCGGAGAGACCCAGTACTTC.